Following are 7 T cell receptor beta chains from one sample sequenced in a study of vaccination effects on CD4 cells after COVID-19. Sequenced by immunoSEQ multiplex PCR; TCRdb stores in-frame clones only, minus some. The profile covers about 44,000 clones, with approximately 82% appearing a single time and 3% to 4% taken by the ten largest. Antigens for these TCRs are unknown. Culture proceeded for 9 to 11 days, and CD4+ T cells were then isolated. Between March and December 2020, the person had a SARS-CoV-2 infection that PCR confirmed. Participants each got two BNT162b2 or mRNA-1273 vaccine doses. The source material was CD4+ T cells from PBMCs cultured without peptide, sampled after COVID-19 vaccination. These receptors were collected from a human donor who had a prior SARS-CoV-2 infection.

The chain couples TRBV28 to TRBJ2-7, with D possibly being TRBD1 or TRBD2 (5 bases each). The ends were cut back, 8 bases at V and 2 bases at J, with 13 bases in the middle. The germline V gene encodes CDR1 MDHEN and CDR2 SYDVKM. CDR3 size: 13 residues. CDR3 residues: CASRRGGTYEQYF. CDR3 sequence (DNA): TGTGCCAGCCGACGTGGGGGAACCTACGAGCAGTACTTC.

The rearrangement links TRBV9 to TRBJ2-5; D unresolved. Germline lookup yields CDR1 SGDLS and CDR2 YYNGEE. Trimming shortened V by 1 base and J by 2 bases, and 12 bases separated the two germline ends. The CDR3 runs 15 residues. CDR3 nucleotide sequence: TGTGCCAGCAGCGTATTGCTTGGGCAGCAAGAGACCCAGTACTTC. Encoded protein: CASSVLLGQQETQYF.

Only a few counts were recorded for this clone. CDR3 sequence (DNA): TGTGCCAGTAACCCCCCGGGGAGGTATACGCAGTATTTT. Translating it yields CASNPPGRYTQYF. J is TRBJ2-3 and V is TRBV19, with TRBD2 as a possible D gene (6 bases). Germline CDR1 is LNHDA and CDR2 is SQIVND (reference sequence). CDR3 length: 13 residues. The V end lost 7 bases, the J end lost 7 bases, and 15 bases lay between the germline ends.

The chain has TRBV30 and TRBJ1-3; possibly TRBD1 for D (6 bases). The length of the CDR3 is 12 residues. V lost 8 bases to trimming and J lost 4 bases, with 12 bases between them. Germline CDR1 is GTSNPN and CDR2 is SVGIG (reference sequence). Here the CDR3 DNA reads TGTGCCGGAGGGGGGGGAGGAAACACCATATATTTT. Translation gives CAGGGGGNTIYF.

This sequence joins TRBV24-1 and TRBJ2-5; 8 bases match TRBD1. Germline V lookup: CDR1 KGHDR, CDR2 SFDVKD. The J segment lost 5 bases and the V segment lost 4 bases, leaving 5 bases of the junction unmatched. The CDR3 extends over 14 amino acids. CDR3 DNA sequence: TGTGCCACCAGTGACAGGACAGGGTTTGAGACCCAGTACTTC. Its protein product is CATSDRTGFETQYF.

The chain joins TRBV18 to TRBJ1-3; D gene uncertain. V was cut by 1 base and J by 3 bases, with 7 bases left in between. The germline gives CDR1 KGHSH, CDR2 LQKENI. This CDR3 has 14 amino acids. CDR3 DNA: TGTGCCAGCTCACCACAGGGTTTTGGAAACACCATATATTTT. Amino acid sequence: CASSPQGFGNTIYF.

Comments on this clone: Mismatch with germline at one junction end may stem from a read error. The chain is built from TRBV6-1 and TRBJ1-5; D ambiguous. The CDR3 has 18 amino acids. Germline CDR1 and CDR2: MNHNS and SASEGT. CDR3 in amino acids: CASREDRGSKRSNQPQHF. CDR3 bases: TGTGCCAGCAGAGAAGACCGGGGATCAAAGCGTAGCAATCAGCCCCAGCATTTT.